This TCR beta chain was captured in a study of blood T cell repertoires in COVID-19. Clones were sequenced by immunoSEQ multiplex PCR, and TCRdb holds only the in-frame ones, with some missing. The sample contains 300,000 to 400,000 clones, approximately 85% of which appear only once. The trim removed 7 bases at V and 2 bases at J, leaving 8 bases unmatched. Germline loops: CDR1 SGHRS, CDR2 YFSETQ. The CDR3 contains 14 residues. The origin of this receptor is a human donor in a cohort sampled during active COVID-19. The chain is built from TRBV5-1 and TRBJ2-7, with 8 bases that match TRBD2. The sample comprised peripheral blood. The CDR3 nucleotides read TGCGCCAGCGCCCCCCCGGGGGGGCCCTACGAGCAGTACTTC. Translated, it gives CASAPPGGPYEQYF.